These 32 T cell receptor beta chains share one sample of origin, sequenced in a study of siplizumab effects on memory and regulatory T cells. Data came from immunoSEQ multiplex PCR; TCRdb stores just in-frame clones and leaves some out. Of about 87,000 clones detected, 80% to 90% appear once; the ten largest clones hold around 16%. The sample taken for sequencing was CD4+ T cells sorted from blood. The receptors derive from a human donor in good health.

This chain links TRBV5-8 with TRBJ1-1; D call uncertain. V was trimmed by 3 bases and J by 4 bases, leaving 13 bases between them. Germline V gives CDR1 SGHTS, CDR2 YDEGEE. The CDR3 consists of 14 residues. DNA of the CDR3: TGTGCCAGCAGCTGGACGAATACGGGCACTGAAGCTTTCTTT. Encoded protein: CASSWTNTGTEAFF. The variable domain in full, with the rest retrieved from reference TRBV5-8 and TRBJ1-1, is EAGVTQSPTHLIKTRGQQATLRCSPISGHTSVYWYQQALGLGLQFLLWYDEGEERNRGNFPPRFSGRQFPNYSSELNVNALELEDSALYLCASSWTNTGTEAFFGQGTRLTVV.

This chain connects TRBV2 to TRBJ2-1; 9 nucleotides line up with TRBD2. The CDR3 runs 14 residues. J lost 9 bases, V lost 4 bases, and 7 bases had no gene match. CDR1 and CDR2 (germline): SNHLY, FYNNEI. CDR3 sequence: CASSVIAGVGEQFF. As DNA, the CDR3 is TGTGCCAGCAGTGTAATAGCGGGAGTGGGTGAGCAGTTCTTC.

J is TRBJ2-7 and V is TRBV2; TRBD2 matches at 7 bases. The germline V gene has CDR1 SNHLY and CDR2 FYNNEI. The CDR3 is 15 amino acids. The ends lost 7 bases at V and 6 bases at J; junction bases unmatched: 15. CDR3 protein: CASTPGGQSFGEQYF. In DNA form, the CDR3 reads TGTGCCAGCACTCCGGGAGGCCAGTCTTTTGGCGAGCAGTACTTC. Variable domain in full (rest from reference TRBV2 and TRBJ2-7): EPEVTQTPSHQVTQMGQEVILRCVPISNHLYFYWYRQILGQKVEFLVSFYNNEISEKSEIFDDQFSVERPDGSNFTLKIRSTKLEDSAMYFCASTPGGQSFGEQYFGPGTRLTVT.

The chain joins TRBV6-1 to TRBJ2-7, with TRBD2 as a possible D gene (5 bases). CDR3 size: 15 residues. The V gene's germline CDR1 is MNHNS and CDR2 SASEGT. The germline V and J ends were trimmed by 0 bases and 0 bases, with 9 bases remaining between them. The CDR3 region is CASSEAGRVSYEQYF. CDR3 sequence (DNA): TGTGCCAGCAGTGAAGCAGGGCGGGTCTCCTACGAGCAGTACTTC.

CDR3: CATTEGPATDTQYF. CDR3 coding DNA: TGTGCCACTACGGAGGGCCCGGCCACAGATACGCAGTATTTT. The V call is TRBV5-4, the J call TRBJ2-3; maybe TRBD2 (6 bases). The V and J ends lost 9 bases and 2 bases respectively, with 16 bases between them. This CDR3 is built from 14 residues. CDR1 is SGHNT and CDR2 is YYREEE in the germline V gene (reference sequence).

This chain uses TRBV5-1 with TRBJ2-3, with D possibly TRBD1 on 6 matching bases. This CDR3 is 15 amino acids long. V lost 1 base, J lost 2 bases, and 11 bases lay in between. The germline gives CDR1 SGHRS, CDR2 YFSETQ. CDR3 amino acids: CASSLTGSFTDTQYF. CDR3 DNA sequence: TGCGCCAGCAGCTTGACAGGGAGTTTCACAGATACGCAGTATTTT.

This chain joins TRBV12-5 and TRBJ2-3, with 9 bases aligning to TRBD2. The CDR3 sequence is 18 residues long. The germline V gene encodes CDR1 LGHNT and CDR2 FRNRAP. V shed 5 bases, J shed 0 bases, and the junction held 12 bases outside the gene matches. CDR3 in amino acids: CASGHPPASGVSTDTQYF. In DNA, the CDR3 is TGTGCTAGTGGTCACCCACCCGCTAGCGGGGTTAGCACAGATACGCAGTATTTT.

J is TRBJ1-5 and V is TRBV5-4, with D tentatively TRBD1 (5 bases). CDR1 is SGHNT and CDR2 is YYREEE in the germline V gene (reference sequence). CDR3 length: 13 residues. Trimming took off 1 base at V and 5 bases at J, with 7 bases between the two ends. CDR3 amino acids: CASSLMGDQPQHF. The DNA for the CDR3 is TGTGCCAGCAGCTTGATGGGGGATCAGCCCCAGCATTTT.

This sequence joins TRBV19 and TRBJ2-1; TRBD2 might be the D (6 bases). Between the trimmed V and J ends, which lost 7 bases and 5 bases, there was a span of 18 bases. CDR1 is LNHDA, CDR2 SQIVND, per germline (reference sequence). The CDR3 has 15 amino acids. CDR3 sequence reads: CASTGPLARHNEQFF. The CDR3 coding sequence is TGTGCCAGTACCGGACCGCTAGCGCGACACAATGAGCAGTTCTTC.

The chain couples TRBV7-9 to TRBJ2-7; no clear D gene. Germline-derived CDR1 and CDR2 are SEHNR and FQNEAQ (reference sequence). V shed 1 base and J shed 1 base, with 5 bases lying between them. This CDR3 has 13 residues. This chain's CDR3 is CASSLDFSYEQYF. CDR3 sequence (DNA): TGTGCCAGCAGCTTAGATTTTTCCTACGAGCAGTACTTC.

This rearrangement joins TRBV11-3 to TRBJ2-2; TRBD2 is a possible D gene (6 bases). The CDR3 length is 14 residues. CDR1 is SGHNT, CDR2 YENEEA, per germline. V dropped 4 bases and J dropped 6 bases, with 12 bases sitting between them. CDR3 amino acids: CASSWRLGAGELFF. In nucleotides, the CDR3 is TGTGCCAGCAGCTGGAGACTAGGAGCCGGGGAGCTGTTTTTT.

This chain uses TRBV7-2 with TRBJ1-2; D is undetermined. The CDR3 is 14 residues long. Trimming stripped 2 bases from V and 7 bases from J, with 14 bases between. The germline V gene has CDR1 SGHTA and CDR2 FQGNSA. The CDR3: CASSLTGEGGGYTF. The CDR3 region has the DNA TGTGCCAGCAGCTTAACCGGGGAGGGTGGTGGCTACACCTTC.

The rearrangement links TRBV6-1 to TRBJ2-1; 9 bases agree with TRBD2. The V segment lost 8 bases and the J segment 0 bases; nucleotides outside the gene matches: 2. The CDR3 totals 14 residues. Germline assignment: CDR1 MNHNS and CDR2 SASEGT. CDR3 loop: CASLLAGSYNEQFF. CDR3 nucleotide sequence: TGTGCCAGCCTACTAGCGGGCTCCTACAATGAGCAGTTCTTC.

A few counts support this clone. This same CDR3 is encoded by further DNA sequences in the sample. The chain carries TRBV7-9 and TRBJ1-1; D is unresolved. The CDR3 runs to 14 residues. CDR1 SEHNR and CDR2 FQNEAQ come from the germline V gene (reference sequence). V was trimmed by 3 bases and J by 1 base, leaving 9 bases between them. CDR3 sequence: CASSFPSRNTEAFF. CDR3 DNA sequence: TGTGCCAGCAGCTTTCCCTCGAGGAACACTGAAGCTTTCTTT.

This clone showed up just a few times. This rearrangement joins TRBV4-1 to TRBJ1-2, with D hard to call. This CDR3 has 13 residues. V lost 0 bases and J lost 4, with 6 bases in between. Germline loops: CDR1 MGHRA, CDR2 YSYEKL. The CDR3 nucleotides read TGCGCCAGCAGCCAAGATCAAGTCTATGGCTACACCTTC. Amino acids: CASSQDQVYGYTF.

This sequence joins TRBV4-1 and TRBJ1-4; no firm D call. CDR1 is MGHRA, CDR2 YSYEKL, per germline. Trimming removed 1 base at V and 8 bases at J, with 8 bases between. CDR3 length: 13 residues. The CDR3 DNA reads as TGCGCCAGCAGCCAAGGTATGGGAGAAAAACTGTTTTTT. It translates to CASSQGMGEKLFF.

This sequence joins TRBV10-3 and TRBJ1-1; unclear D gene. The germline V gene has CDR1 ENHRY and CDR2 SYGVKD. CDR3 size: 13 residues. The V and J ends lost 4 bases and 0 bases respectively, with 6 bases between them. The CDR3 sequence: CAISASMNTEAFF. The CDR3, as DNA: TGTGCCATCAGTGCCTCCATGAACACTGAAGCTTTCTTT.

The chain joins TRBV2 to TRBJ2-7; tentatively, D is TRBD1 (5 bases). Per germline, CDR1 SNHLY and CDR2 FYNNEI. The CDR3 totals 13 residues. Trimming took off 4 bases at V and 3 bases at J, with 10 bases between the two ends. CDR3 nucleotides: TGTGCCAGCAGTGGACAGTCAGGCTACGAGCAGTACTTC. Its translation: CASSGQSGYEQYF.

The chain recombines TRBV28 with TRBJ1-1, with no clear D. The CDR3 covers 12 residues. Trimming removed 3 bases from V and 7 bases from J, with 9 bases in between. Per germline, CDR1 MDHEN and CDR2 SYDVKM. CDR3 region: CASSFGELEAFF. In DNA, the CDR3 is TGTGCCAGCAGTTTTGGGGAGCTTGAAGCTTTCTTT.

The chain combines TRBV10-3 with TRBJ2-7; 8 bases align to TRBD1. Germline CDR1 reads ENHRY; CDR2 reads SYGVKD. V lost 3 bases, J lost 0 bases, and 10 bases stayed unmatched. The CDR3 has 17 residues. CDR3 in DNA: TGTGCCATCAGTGACCACACCCGACAGGGGTCCTCCTACGAGCAGTACTTC. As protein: CAISDHTRQGSSYEQYF.

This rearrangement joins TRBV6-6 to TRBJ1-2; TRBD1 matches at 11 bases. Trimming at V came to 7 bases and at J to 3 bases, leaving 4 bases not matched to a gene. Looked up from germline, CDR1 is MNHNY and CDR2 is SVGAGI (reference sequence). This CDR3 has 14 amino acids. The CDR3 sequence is CASTRTGGDYGYTF. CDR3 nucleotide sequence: TGTGCCAGCACCCGGACAGGGGGCGACTATGGCTACACCTTC.

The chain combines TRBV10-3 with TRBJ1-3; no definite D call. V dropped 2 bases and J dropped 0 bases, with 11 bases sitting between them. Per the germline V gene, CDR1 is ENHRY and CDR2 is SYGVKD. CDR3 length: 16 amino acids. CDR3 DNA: TGTGCCATCAGTGAGGGTCATAGTAACTCTGGAAACACCATATATTTT. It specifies CAISEGHSNSGNTIYF.

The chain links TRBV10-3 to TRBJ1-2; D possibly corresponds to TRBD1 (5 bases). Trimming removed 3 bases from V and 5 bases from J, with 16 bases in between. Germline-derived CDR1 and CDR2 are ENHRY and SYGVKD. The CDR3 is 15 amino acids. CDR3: CAISEPTGPAYGYTF. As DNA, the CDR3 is TGTGCCATCAGTGAACCCACAGGCCCGGCTTATGGCTACACCTTC.

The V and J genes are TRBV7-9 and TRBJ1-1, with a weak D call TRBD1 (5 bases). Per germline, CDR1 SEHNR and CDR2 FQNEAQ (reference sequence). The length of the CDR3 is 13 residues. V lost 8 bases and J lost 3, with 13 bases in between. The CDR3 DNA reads TGTGCCAGCTGGGACCCGCGGCACACTGAAGCTTTCTTT. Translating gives CASWDPRHTEAFF.

The CDR3 protein is CASSLSVRYSNQPQHF. The CDR3 coding sequence is TGTGCCAGCAGCTTATCGGTCCGATATAGCAATCAGCCCCAGCATTTT. The V gene is TRBV7-2, the J gene TRBJ1-5, with D uncertain. V was trimmed by 2 bases and J by 0 bases, leaving 11 bases between them. The CDR3 contains 16 residues. The V gene's germline CDR1 is SGHTA and CDR2 FQGNSA.

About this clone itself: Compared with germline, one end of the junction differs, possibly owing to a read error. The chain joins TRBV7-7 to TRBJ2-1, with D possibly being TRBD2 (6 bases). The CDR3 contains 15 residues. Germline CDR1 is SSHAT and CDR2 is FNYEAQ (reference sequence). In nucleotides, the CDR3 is TGTGCTAGCAGCAGAAGCGGGCCAGCCTACAATGAGCAGTTCTTC. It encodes CASSRSGPAYNEQFF.

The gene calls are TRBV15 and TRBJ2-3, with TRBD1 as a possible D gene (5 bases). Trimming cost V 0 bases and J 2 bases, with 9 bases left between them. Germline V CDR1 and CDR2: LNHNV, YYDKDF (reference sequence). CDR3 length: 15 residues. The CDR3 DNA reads TGTGCCACCAGCAGAGATGGACAAAACACAGATACGCAGTATTTT. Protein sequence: CATSRDGQNTDTQYF. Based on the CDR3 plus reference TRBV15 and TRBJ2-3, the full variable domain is DAMVIQNPRYQVTQFGKPVTLSCSQTLNHNVMYWYQQKSSQAPKLLFHYYDKDFNNEADTPDNFQSRRPNTSFCFLDIRSPGLGDTAMYLCATSRDGQNTDTQYFGPGTRLTVL.

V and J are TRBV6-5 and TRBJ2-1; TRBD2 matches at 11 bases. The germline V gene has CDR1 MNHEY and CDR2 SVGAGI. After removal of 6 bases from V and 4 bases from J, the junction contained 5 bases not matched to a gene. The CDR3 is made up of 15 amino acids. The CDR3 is CASRAGTSGYNEQFF. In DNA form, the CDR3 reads TGTGCCAGCAGGGCCGGGACTAGCGGATACAATGAGCAGTTCTTC.

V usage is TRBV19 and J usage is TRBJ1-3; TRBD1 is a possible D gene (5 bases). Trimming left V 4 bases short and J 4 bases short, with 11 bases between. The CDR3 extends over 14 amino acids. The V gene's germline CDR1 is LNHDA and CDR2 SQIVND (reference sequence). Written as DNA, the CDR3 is TGTGCCAGTAGTAAGACAGCGGCAGGAAACACCATATATTTT. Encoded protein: CASSKTAAGNTIYF.

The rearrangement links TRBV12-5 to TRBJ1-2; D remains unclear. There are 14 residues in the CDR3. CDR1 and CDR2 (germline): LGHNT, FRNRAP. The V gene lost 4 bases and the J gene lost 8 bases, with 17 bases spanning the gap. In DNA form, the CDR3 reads TGTGCTAGTGGTTCACATATCACGGCGGGGGGCTACACCTTC. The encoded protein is CASGSHITAGGYTF. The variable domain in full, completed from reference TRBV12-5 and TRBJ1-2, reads DARVTQTPRHKVTEMGQEVTMRCQPILGHNTVFWYRQTMMQGLELLAYFRNRAPLDDSGMPKDRFSAEMPDATLATLKIQPSEPRDSAVYFCASGSHITAGGYTFGSGTRLTVV.

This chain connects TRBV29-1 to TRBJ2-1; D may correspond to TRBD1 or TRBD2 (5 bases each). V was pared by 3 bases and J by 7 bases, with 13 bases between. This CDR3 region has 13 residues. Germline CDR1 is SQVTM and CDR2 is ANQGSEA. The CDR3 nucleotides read TGCAGCGTTGAGGGACCAGTTGGTAATGAGCAGTTCTTC. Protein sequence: CSVEGPVGNEQFF.

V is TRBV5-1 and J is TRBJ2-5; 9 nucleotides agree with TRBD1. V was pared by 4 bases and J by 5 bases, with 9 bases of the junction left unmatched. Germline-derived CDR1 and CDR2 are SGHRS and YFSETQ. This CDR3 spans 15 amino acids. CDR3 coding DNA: TGCGCCAGCAGCCCCTCGACAGGGGGTCACGAGACCCAGTACTTC. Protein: CASSPSTGGHETQYF.